Listed here are 10 T cell receptor beta chains from one sample, sequenced in a study of cytomegalovirus exposure and HLA in healthy donors. Both 60 Vbeta primers and 13 Jbeta primers went into the PCR. The table came from immunoSEQ multiplex PCR; TCRdb's copy has only in-frame clones and leaves some out. The sample includes around 200,000 clones, approximately 84% of them seen just once. Sequenced sample: PBMCs. The receptors were gathered from a woman aged 40 to 50 in good health and CMV-seronegative.

This chain joins TRBV7-8 and TRBJ2-5; D unresolved. This CDR3 is 12 amino acids long. The germline V and J ends were trimmed by 7 bases and 3 bases, with 9 bases remaining between them. Germline loops: CDR1 SGHVS, CDR2 FQNEAQ. DNA for the CDR3: TGTGCCAGCACCGGCGGAAAAGAGACCCAGTACTTC. This translates into CASTGGKETQYF.

The chain has TRBV7-2 and TRBJ1-5, with D unresolved. The CDR3 is 12 amino acids. Per germline, CDR1 SGHTA and CDR2 FQGNSA. The V end lost 5 bases, the J end lost 6 bases, and 8 bases lay between the germline ends. CDR3 residues: CASSPRGQPQHF. The CDR3 DNA sequence: TGTGCCAGCAGCCCAAGAGGTCAGCCCCAGCATTTT.

The J gene is TRBJ1-2, the V gene TRBV7-2; D gene ambiguous. The V and J ends lost 1 base and 4 bases respectively, with 13 bases between them. The CDR3 is made up of 15 amino acids. In germline, CDR1 is SGHTA, CDR2 FQGNSA. CDR3 region: CASSLVTGSIYGYTF. CDR3 nucleotide sequence: TGTGCCAGCAGCTTAGTGACGGGATCTATCTATGGCTACACCTTC.

This chain links TRBV29-1 with TRBJ1-2, with 7 nucleotides matching TRBD1. The CDR3 totals 14 residues. Germline CDR1 SQVTM, CDR2 ANQGSEA. Trimming cost V 5 bases and J 4 bases; bases outside gene matches: 10. This chain's CDR3 is CSVTGQDFGYGYTF. The CDR3 nucleotides are TGCAGCGTTACAGGACAGGATTTCGGCTATGGCTACACCTTC.

The chain has TRBV6-9 and TRBJ1-2; possible D gene TRBD1, 6 bases. Deletions cut 0 bases from V and 1 base from J, with 18 bases between. There are 18 residues in the CDR3. CDR1 is MNHGY, CDR2 SVAAGI, per germline. This CDR3 reads CASSYSNPQGSNNYGYTF. The CDR3 DNA sequence: TGTGCCAGCAGTTATTCGAACCCACAGGGCTCCAATAACTATGGCTACACCTTC.

The chain combines TRBV19 with TRBJ1-5; no definite D call. CDR1 and CDR2 from the germline V gene are LNHDA and SQIVND (reference sequence). The V end lost 7 bases, the J end lost 5 bases, and 9 bases lay between the germline ends. The length of the CDR3 is 12 residues. The CDR3 region is CASNPPDQPQHF. DNA for the CDR3: TGTGCCAGTAATCCACCGGATCAGCCCCAGCATTTT.

This chain links TRBV5-4 with TRBJ2-7; no firm D call. CDR3 length equals 13 residues. Trimming pared 0 bases from V and 6 bases from J, leaving 10 bases between. The germline V gene has CDR1 SGHNT and CDR2 YYREEE (reference sequence). The CDR3 region has the DNA TGTGCCAGCAGCTTGGATCCCGAAGCCGAGCAGTACTTC. It is translated as CASSLDPEAEQYF. The complete variable domain, with remaining parts taken from reference TRBV5-4 and TRBJ2-7, reads ETGVTQSPTHLIKTRGQQVTLRCSSQSGHNTVSWYQQALGQGPQFIFQYYREEENGRGNFPPRFSGLQFPNYSSELNVNALELDDSALYLCASSLDPEAEQYFGPGTRLTVT.

This clone was counted a few times. V is TRBV7-3 and J is TRBJ2-2; 15 nucleotides agree with TRBD2. Germline V gene data show CDR1 as SGHTA and CDR2 as FQGTGA. The CDR3 contains 16 residues. V trimming: 5 bases; J trimming: 7 bases; junction bases outside the gene matches: 5. CDR3 region: CASSRGLAGGNGELFF. CDR3 bases: TGTGCCAGCAGCCGGGGACTAGCGGGGGGAAACGGGGAGCTGTTTTTT.

The chain joins TRBV5-6 to TRBJ1-1, with D uncertain. V lost 0 bases and J 5 bases, leaving 5 bases between the germline ends. Looked up from germline, CDR1 is SGHDT and CDR2 is YYEEEE. There are 12 residues in the CDR3. Written as DNA, the CDR3 is TGTGCCAGCAGCTTGGAGAGAACTGAAGCTTTCTTT. It translates to CASSLERTEAFF.

This chain connects TRBV5-1 to TRBJ1-2; D may be TRBD1 (6 bases). This CDR3 has 16 amino acids. The germline CDR1 and CDR2 sequences are SGHRS and YFSETQ. The germline V and J ends were trimmed by 3 bases and 7 bases, with 22 bases remaining between them. CDR3 in amino acids: CASSSWGGPMESGYTF. CDR3 nucleotides: TGCGCCAGCAGCTCATGGGGGGGCCCCATGGAGTCTGGCTACACCTTC.